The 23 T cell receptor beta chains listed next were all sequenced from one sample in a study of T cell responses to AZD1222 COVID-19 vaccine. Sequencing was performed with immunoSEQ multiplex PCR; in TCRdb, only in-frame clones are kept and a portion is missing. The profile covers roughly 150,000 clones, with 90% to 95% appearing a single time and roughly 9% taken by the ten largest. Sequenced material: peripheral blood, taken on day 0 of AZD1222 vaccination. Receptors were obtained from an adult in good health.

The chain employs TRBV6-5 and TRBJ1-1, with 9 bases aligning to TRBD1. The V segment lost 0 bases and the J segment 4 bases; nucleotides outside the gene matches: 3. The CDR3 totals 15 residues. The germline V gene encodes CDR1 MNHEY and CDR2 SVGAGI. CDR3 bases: TGTGCCAGCAGTTACTCGACAGGGGGGCGCACTGAAGCTTTCTTT. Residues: CASSYSTGGRTEAFF.

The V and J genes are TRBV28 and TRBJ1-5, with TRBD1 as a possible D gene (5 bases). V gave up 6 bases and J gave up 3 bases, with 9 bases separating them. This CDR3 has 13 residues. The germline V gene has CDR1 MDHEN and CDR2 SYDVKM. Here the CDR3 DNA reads TGTGCCAGCAGACGGGGCCTCAATCAGCCCCAGCATTTT. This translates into CASRRGLNQPQHF.

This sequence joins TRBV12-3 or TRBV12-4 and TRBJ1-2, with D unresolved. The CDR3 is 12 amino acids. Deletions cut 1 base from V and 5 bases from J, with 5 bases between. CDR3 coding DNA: TGTGCCAGCAGTTTAGGGGCGTATGGCTACACCTTC. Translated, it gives CASSLGAYGYTF.

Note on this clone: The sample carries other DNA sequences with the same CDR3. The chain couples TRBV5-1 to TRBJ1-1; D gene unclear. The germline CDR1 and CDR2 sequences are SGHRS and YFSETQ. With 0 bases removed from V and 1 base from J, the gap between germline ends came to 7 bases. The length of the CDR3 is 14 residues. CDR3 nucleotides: TGCGCCAGCAGCTTGGTGGGGAGGAACACTGAAGCTTTCTTT. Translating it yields CASSLVGRNTEAFF. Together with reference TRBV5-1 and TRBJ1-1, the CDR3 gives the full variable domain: KAGVTQTPRYLIKTRGQQVTLSCSPISGHRSVSWYQQTPGQGLQFLFEYFSETQRNKGNFPGRFSGRQFSNSRSEMNVSTLELGDSALYLCASSLVGRNTEAFFGQGTRLTVV.

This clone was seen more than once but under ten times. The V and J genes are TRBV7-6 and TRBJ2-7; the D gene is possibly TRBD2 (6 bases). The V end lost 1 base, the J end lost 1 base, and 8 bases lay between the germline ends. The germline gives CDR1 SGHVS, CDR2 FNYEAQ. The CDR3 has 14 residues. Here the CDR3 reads CASSLGLASYEQYF. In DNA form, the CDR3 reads TGTGCCAGCAGCTTAGGCCTAGCGTCCTACGAGCAGTACTTC.

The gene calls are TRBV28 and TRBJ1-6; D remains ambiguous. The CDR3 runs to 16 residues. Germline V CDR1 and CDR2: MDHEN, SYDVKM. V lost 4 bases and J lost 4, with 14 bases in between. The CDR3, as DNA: TGTGCCAGCAGTTCCCCGACCCGCAATTATAATTCACCCCTCCACTTT. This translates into CASSSPTRNYNSPLHF.

DNA for the CDR3: TGTGCCAGCAGCCAAGAGAACAGGGGTGGGTTCTGGGTCACTGAAGCTTTCTTT. It specifies CASSQENRGGFWVTEAFF. The chain employs TRBV3-1 (or the pseudogene TRBV3-2) and TRBJ1-1; 7 bases map to TRBD1. J gave up 4 bases and V 0 bases, and 14 bases lay outside the gene matches. The CDR3 totals 18 residues. In germline, CDR1 is LGHDT, CDR2 YNNKEL (reference sequence).

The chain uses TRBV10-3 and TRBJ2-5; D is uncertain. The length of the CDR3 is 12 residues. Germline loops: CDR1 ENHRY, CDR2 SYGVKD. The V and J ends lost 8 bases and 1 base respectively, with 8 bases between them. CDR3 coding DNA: TGTGCCATCGGATCGGTCCAAGAGACCCAGTACTTC. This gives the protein CAIGSVQETQYF.

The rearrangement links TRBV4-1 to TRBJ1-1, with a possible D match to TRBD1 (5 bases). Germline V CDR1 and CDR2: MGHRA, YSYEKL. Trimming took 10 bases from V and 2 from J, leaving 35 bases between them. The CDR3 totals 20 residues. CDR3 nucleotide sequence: TGCGCCACCAGACGAAGGCAGGTAGGGGTTGGCGGATTGAGAAACACTGAAGCTTTCTTT. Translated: CATRRRQVGVGGLRNTEAFF.

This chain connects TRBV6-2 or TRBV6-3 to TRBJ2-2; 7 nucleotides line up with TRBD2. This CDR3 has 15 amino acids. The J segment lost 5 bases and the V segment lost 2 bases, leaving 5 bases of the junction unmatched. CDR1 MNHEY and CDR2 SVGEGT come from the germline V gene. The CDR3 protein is CASSYASGGTGELFF. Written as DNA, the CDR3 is TGTGCCAGCAGTTACGCCTCGGGGGGTACCGGGGAGCTGTTTTTT.

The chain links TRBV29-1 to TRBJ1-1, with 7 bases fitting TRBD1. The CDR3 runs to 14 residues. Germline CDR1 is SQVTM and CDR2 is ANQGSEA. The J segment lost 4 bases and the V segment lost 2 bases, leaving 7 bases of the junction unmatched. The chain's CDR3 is CSVEQGRGGTEAFF. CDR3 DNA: TGCAGCGTTGAACAAGGCAGGGGGGGCACTGAAGCTTTCTTT.

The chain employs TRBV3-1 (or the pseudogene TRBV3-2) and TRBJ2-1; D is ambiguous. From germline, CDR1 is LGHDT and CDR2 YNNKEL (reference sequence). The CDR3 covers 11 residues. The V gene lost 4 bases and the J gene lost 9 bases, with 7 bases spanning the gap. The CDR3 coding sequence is TGTGCCAGCAGCCTGCAGGTTGAGCAGTTCTTC. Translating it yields CASSLQVEQFF.

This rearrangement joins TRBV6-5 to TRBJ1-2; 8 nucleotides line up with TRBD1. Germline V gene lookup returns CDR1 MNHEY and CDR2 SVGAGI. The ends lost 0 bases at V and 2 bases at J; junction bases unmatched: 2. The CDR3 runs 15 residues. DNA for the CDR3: TGTGCCAGCAGTTACTCTGCAGGGGGCAACTATGGCTACACCTTC. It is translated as CASSYSAGGNYGYTF.

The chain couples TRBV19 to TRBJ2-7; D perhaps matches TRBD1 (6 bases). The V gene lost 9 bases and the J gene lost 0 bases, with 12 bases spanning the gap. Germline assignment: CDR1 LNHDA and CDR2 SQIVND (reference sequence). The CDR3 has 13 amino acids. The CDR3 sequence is CASRQEYSYEQYF. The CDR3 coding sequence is TGTGCCAGCAGACAGGAGTACTCCTACGAGCAGTACTTC.

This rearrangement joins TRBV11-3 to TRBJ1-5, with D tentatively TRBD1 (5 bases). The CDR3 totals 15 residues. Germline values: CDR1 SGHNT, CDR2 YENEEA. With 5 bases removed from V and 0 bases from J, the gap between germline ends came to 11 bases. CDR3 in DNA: TGTGCCAGCAGCCATAGACAGAATAGCAATCAGCCCCAGCATTTT. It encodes CASSHRQNSNQPQHF.

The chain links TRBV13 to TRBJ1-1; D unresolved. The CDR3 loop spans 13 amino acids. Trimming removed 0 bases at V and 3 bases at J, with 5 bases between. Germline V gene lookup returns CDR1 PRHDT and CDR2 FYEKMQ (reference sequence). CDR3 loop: CASSLGWDTEAFF. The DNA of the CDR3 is TGTGCCAGCAGCTTAGGGTGGGACACTGAAGCTTTCTTT.

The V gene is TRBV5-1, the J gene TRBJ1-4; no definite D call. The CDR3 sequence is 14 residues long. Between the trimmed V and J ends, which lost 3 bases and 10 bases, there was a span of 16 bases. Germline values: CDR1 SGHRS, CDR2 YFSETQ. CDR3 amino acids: CASSSSRLSAKLFF. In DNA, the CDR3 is TGCGCCAGCAGCTCAAGCAGGCTCTCAGCAAAACTGTTTTTT.

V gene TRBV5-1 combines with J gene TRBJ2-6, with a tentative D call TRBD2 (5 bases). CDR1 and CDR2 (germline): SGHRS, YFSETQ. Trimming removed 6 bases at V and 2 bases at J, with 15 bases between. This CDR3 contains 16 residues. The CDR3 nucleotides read TGCGCCAGCACCAAACGCCGGGGAGCTGGGGCCAACGTCCTGACTTTC. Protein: CASTKRRGAGANVLTF.

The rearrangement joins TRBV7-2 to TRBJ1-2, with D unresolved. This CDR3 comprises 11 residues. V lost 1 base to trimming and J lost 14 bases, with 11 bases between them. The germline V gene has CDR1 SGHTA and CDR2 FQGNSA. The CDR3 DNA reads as TGTGCCAGCAGCTTAGGCCAGCGTCGGACCTTC. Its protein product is CASSLGQRRTF. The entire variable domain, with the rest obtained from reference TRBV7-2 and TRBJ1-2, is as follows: GAGVSQSPSNKVTEKGKDVELRCDPISGHTALYWYRQSLGQGLEFLIYFQGNSAPDKSGLPSDRFSAERTGGSVSTLTIQRTQQEDSAVYLCASSLGQRRTFGSGTRLTVV.

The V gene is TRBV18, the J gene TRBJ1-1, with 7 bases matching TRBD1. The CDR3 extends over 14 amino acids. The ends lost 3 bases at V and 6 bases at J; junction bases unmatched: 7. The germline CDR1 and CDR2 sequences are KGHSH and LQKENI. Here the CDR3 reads CASSPRTGGAEAFF. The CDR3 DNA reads TGTGCCAGCTCACCCCGGACAGGCGGCGCTGAAGCTTTCTTT. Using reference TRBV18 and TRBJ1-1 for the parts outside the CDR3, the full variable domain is NAGVMQNPRHLVRRRGQEARLRCSPMKGHSHVYWYRQLPEEGLKFMVYLQKENIIDESGMPKERFSAEFPKEGPSILRIQQVVRGDSAAYFCASSPRTGGAEAFFGQGTRLTVV.

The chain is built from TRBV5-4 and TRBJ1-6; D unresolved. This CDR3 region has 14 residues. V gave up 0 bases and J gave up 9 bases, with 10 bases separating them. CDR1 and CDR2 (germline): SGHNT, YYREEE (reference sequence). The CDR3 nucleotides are TGTGCCAGCAGCTTGGGTGGTACGGCTTCACCCCTCCACTTT. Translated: CASSLGGTASPLHF.

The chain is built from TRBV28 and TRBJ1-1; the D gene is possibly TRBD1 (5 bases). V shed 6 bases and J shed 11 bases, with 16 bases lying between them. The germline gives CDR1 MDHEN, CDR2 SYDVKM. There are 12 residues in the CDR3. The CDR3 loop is CASSYYTGPAFF. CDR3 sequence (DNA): TGTGCCAGCAGCTACTATACGGGACCGGCTTTCTTT.

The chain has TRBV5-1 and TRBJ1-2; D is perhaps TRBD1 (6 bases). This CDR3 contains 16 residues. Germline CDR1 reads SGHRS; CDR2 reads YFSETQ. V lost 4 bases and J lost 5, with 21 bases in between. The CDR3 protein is CASSITIGQLRYGYTF. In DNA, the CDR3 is TGCGCCAGCAGCATAACAATTGGACAGCTTCGGTATGGCTACACCTTC. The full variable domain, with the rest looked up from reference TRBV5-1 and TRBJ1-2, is KAGVTQTPRYLIKTRGQQVTLSCSPISGHRSVSWYQQTPGQGLQFLFEYFSETQRNKGNFPGRFSGRQFSNSRSEMNVSTLELGDSALYLCASSITIGQLRYGYTFGSGTRLTVV.